Listed below are T cell receptor beta chains from one sample, sequenced in a study of brain T cells in children with intractable seizures. Sequenced by immunoSEQ multiplex PCR; TCRdb stores in-frame clones only, minus some. The sample lists around 100,000 clones, roughly 92% seen once, with 3.8% in the top ten. The specimen was peripheral blood, collected at surgery. The receptors come from a boy under two years old with hemimegalencephaly and intractable seizures. The CDR3 runs from the conserved cysteine through the conserved F or W. A D gene is named only where the DNA matches it firmly. Rows give clone size only sometimes, using once, few, many, or a class for an expanded clone.

CDR3 protein,CDR3 DNA,clone size,J gene,D gene,V gene
CASSQIINSPLHF,TGTGCCAGCAGCCAGATAATTAATTCACCCCTCCACTTT,-,TRBJ1-6,-,TRBV5-5
CASSPFPGGARYGYTF,TGCGCCAGCAGCCCTTTTCCAGGGGGCGCGAGGTATGGCTACACCTTC,-,TRBJ1-2,TRBD1,TRBV4-3
CASSLAGSSVAFF,TGTGCCAGCAGCTTGGCCGGCAGCTCCGTCGCTTTCTTT,once,TRBJ1-1,-,TRBV5-4
CASSQGLVAWEQFF,TGTGCCAGCAGCCAAGGGCTGGTGGCATGGGAGCAGTTCTTC,-,TRBJ2-1,-,TRBV3-1/TRBV3-2
CASSEPIAGGTYEQYF,TGTGCCAGCAGCGAACCTATAGCGGGAGGGACCTACGAGCAGTACTTC,-,TRBJ2-7,TRBD2,TRBV7-2
CASSEDFWALHF,TGTGCCAGCAGTGAGGACTTTTGGGCCCTCCACTTT,once,TRBJ1-6,-,TRBV6-1
CAWIRVTGELFF,TGTGCCTGGATCAGGGTAACCGGGGAGCTGTTTTTT,-,TRBJ2-2,-,TRBV30
CASSKLGRNYGYTF,TGTGCCAGCAGCAAACTTGGACGGAACTATGGCTACACCTTC,-,TRBJ1-2,-,TRBV27
CASSEARGINEKLFF,TGTGCCAGCAGTGAAGCCAGGGGGATCAATGAAAAACTGTTTTTT,-,TRBJ1-4,TRBD1,TRBV6-1
CASSPGTGFPYEQYF,TGTGCCAGCAGCCCGGGGACAGGGTTCCCCTACGAGCAGTACTTC,-,TRBJ2-7,TRBD1,TRBV9
CASGDEKLFF,TGTGCCAGCGGGGATGAAAAACTGTTTTTT,few,TRBJ1-4,-,TRBV28
CASKAQGSGANVLTF,TGTGCCAGCAAAGCACAGGGCTCTGGGGCCAACGTCCTGACTTTC,-,TRBJ2-6,-,TRBV28
CASSLDRGGEQYF,TGTGCCAGCAGCTTGGACAGGGGGGGCGAGCAGTACTTC,-,TRBJ2-7,TRBD1,TRBV7-2
CASSVRTGGGNEQFF,TGTGCCAGCAGCGTAAGGACAGGGGGAGGAAATGAGCAGTTCTTC,-,TRBJ2-1,TRBD1,TRBV9
CASSRRLAGSYEQYF,TGTGCCAGCAGCCGCAGACTAGCGGGCTCCTACGAGCAGTACTTC,once,TRBJ2-7,TRBD2,TRBV28
CASSVLPSVTDTQYF,TGTGCCAGCAGCGTATTACCTAGCGTAACAGATACGCAGTATTTT,-,TRBJ2-3,-,TRBV9
CASSIGGQPQHF,TGTGCCAGTAGTATAGGGGGTCAGCCCCAGCATTTT,few,TRBJ1-5,-,TRBV19
CATASLAGGHEQFF,TGTGCCACCGCCTCGTTAGCGGGAGGCCATGAGCAGTTCTTC,-,TRBJ2-1,TRBD2,TRBV24-1
CASRWSLNEKLFF,TGTGCCAGCAGGTGGAGCCTTAATGAAAAACTGTTTTTT,-,TRBJ1-4,-,TRBV28
CASKTGASSNQPQHF,TGTGCCAGTAAAACAGGGGCGTCTAGCAATCAGCCCCAGCATTTT,-,TRBJ1-5,TRBD1,TRBV19
CASSLSVGGELFF,TGTGCCAGCAGTTTATCGGTCGGGGGGGAGCTGTTTTTT,-,TRBJ2-2,-,TRBV28
CASSEAGSSGRLVTDIQYF,TGTGCCAGCAGTGAAGCGGGGTCTAGCGGGAGGCTAGTCACGGACATTCAGTACTTC,-,TRBJ2-4,TRBD2,TRBV6-1
CASSPVLGRGLSGNTIYF,TGTGCCAGTTCACCAGTTCTGGGCAGGGGGCTTTCTGGAAACACCATATATTTT,-,TRBJ1-3,TRBD1,TRBV18
CASRPLTSGRFNEQFF,TGTGCCAGCAGACCCTTAACTAGCGGGAGATTCAATGAGCAGTTCTTC,-,TRBJ2-1,TRBD2,TRBV27
CASSLRTSGSTQYF,TGTGCCAGCAGTTTACGGACTAGCGGGAGCACGCAGTATTTT,-,TRBJ2-3,TRBD2,TRBV11-2
CASSSSGWPDTQYF,TGTGCCAGCAGCTCCAGCGGGTGGCCGGATACGCAGTATTTT,-,TRBJ2-3,-,TRBV7-3
CASSQDGATDTQYF,TGTGCCAGCAGCCAAGACGGGGCGACAGATACGCAGTATTTT,-,TRBJ2-3,-,TRBV4-2
CASSGGYGYTF,TGTGCCAGCAGCGGGGGCTATGGCTACACCTTC,-,TRBJ1-2,-,TRBV28
CASSIGGRDYNSPLHF,TGTGCCAGTAGTATAGGGGGACGGGATTATAATTCACCCCTCCACTTT,-,TRBJ1-6,-,TRBV19
CASSVAPDRKNTEAFF,TGTGCCAGCAGCGTAGCCCCGGACAGAAAGAACACTGAAGCTTTCTTT,-,TRBJ1-1,-,TRBV9